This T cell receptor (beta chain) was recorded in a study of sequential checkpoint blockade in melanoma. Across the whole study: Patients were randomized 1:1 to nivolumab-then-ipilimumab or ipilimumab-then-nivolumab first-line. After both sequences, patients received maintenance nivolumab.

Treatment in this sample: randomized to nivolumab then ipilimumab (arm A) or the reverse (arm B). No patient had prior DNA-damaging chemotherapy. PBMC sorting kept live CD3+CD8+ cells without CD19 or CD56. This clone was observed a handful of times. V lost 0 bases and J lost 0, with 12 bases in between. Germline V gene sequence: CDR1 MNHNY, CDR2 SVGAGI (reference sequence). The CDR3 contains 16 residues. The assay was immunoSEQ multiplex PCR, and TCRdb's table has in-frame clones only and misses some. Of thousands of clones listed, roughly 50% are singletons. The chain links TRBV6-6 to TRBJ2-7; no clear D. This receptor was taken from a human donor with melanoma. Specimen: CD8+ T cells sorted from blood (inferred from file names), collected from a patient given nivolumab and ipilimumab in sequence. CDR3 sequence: CASSYSLRANSYEQYF. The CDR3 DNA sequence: TGTGCCAGCAGTTACTCCTTACGCGCCAACTCCTACGAGCAGTACTTC.